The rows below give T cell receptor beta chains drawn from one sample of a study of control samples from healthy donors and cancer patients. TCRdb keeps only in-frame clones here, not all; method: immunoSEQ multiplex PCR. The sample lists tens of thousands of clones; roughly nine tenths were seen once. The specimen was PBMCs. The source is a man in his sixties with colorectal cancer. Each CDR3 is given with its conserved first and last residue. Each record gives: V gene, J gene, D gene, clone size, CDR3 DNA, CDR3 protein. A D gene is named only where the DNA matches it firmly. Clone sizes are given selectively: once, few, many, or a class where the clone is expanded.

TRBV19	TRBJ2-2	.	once	TGTGCCAGTAGTACAGGGCCCACCGGGGAGCTGTTTTTT	CASSTGPTGELFF
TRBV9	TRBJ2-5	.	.	TGTGCCAGCACCCCAACTCTGGGACAAGGGGAGACCCAGTACTTC	CASTPTLGQGETQYF
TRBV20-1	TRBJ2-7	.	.	TGCAGTGCCTTAGTCTCCTACGAGCAGTACTTC	CSALVSYEQYF
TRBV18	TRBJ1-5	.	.	TGTGCCAGCTCACCACTTGGGCAGGGTGGTCAGCCCCAGCATTTT	CASSPLGQGGQPQHF
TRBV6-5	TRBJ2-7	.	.	TGTGCCAGCAGCCCACCCGGGGGCTACGAGCAGTACTTC	CASSPPGGYEQYF
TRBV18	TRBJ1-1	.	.	TGTGCCAGCTCACCACCAACCGGCTTTGGCACTGAAGCTTTCTTT	CASSPPTGFGTEAFF
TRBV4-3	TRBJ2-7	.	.	TGCGCCAGCAGCCAGGGTCCAGGGGCGAGCTCCTACGAGCAGTACTTC	CASSQGPGASSYEQYF
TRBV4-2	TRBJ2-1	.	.	TGTGCCAGCGGTCCCCAGGGAGGTAGTGAGCAGTTCTTC	CASGPQGGSEQFF
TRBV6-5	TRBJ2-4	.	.	TGTGCCAGCAGTTACGGGGTAGCCACTAACATTCAGTACTTC	CASSYGVATNIQYF
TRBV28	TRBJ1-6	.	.	TGTGCCAGCAGCTCCTCTTTGGGCGCCAATTCACCCCTCCACTTT	CASSSSLGANSPLHF
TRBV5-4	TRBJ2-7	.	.	TGTGCCAGCAGCCCAGGGGATCGTGCTGTCTACGAGCAGTACTTC	CASSPGDRAVYEQYF
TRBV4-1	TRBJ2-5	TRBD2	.	TGCGCCAGCAGCCAAGTCCCGACTAGCGGGGGACCCCAAGAGACCCAGTACTTC	CASSQVPTSGGPQETQYF
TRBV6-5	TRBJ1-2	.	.	TGTGCCAGCAGTTACAACTTCGGGGGGCTTGAGGGCTACACCTTC	CASSYNFGGLEGYTF
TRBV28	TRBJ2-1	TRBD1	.	TGTGCCAGCACTCATCCTCTGGGACAGGCCTATGAGCAGTTCTTC	CASTHPLGQAYEQFF
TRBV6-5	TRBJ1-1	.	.	TGTGCCAGCACCGTGGACAGAAGGAACACTGAAGCTTTCTTT	CASTVDRRNTEAFF
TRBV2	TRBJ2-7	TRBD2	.	TGTGCCAGCACCGAACTCCCGGGGGGTCGAGACGAGCAGTACTTC	CASTELPGGRDEQYF
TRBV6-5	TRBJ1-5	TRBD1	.	TGTGCCAGCAGCCAGGGACAGGAGAATCAGCCCCAGCATTTT	CASSQGQENQPQHF
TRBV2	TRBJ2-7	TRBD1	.	TGTGCCAGCCCTTCGGACAGGGACAATACCTACGAGCAGTACTTC	CASPSDRDNTYEQYF
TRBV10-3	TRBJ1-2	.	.	TGTGCCATCAGTGAGTCCGGCAGCCCTAACTATGGCTACACCTTC	CAISESGSPNYGYTF
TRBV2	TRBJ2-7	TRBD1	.	TGTGCCAGCAGTGAAGCGAGGACAGGGTTGGACGAGCAGTACTTC	CASSEARTGLDEQYF
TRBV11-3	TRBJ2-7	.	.	TGTGCCAGCAGCTCCGATTCCATCTACGAGCAGTACTTC	CASSSDSIYEQYF
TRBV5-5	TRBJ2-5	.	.	TGTGCCAGCAGCTTGGCAGGACTACTCAAAGAGACCCAGTACTTC	CASSLAGLLKETQYF
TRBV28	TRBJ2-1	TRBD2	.	TGTGCCAGCAGTTTAACCCCAAAGATAGCGGGAGATGAGCAGTTCTTC	CASSLTPKIAGDEQFF
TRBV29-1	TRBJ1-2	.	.	TGCAGCGCTTCATCTCAGGGATATGGCTACACCTTC	CSASSQGYGYTF
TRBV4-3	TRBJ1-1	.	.	TGCGCCAGCAGCCAAGATCTATGGCAGCCGAACACTGAAGCTTTCTTT	CASSQDLWQPNTEAFF
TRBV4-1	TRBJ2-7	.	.	TGCGCCAGCAGCCAAGGGGCAGTCCCCTACGAGCAGTACTTC	CASSQGAVPYEQYF
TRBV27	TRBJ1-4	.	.	TGTGCCAGCAGTTTAGGCAGCTTTAATGAAAAACTGTTTTTT	CASSLGSFNEKLFF
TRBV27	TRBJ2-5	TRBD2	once	TGTGCCAGCAGTCCCCGACTAGCGGGTATCCAAGAGACCCAGTACTTC	CASSPRLAGIQETQYF
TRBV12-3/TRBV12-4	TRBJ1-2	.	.	TGTGCCAGCAGTTTTTTGGGGCTAACTGGCTACACCTTC	CASSFLGLTGYTF
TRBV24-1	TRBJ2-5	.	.	TGTGCCACAGATAGGAGTCTTGGTGCAGAGACCCAGTACTTC	CATDRSLGAETQYF
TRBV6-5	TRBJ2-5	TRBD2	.	TGTGCCAGCAGTTACCAACCTGGCGGGGGGATGAAGACCCAGTACTTC	CASSYQPGGGMKTQYF
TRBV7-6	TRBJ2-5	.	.	TGTGCCAGCAGAGACAAGCCGGGCTCACAAGAGACCCAGTACTTC	CASRDKPGSQETQYF
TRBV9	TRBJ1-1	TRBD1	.	TGTGCCAGCAGCGGGCAGGGGGGGCTGGGGACTGAAGCTTTCTTT	CASSGQGGLGTEAFF
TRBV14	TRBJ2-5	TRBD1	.	TGTGCCAGCAGCCAAGGGACAGGGGTTTACCAAGAGACCCAGTACTTC	CASSQGTGVYQETQYF
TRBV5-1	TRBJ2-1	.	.	TGCGCCAGCAGCTTGGTCCGGGGAGGGGGCAGTTTGGTTGAGCAGTTCTTC	CASSLVRGGGSLVEQFF
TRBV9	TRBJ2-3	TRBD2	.	TGTGCCAGCAGCTTTACTAGCGGCTACACAGATACGCAGTATTTT	CASSFTSGYTDTQYF
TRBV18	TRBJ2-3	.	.	TGTGCCAGCTCACCGAATTCAGAAAGCACAGATACGCAGTATTTT	CASSPNSESTDTQYF
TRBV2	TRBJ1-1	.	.	TGTGCCAGCAGTCCACAAAACACTGAAGCTTTCTTT	CASSPQNTEAFF
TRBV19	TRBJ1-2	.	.	TGTGCCAGTACCAAACAGGGAATTCGCTATGGCTACACCTTC	CASTKQGIRYGYTF
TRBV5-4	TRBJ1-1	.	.	TGTGCCAGCAGCTTGGAGCGGGGGGGCAACGCTGAAGCTTTCTTT	CASSLERGGNAEAFF
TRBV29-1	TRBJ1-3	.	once	TGCAGCGTCCGACGGTCTGGAAACACCATATATTTT	CSVRRSGNTIYF
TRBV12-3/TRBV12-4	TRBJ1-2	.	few	TGTGCCAGCAACATACAGGGCTTCTATGGCTACACCTTC	CASNIQGFYGYTF
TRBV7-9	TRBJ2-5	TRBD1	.	TGTGCCAGCAGCCTTTCGACAGGGTTCTCAGAGACCCAGTACTTC	CASSLSTGFSETQYF
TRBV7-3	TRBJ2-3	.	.	TGTGCCAGCAGCTTGGGGGACGATACAGATACGCAGTATTTT	CASSLGDDTDTQYF
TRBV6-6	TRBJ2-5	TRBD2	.	TGTGCCAGCAGTCGGACTAGCGGGGGGGTAGAGACCCAGTACTTC	CASSRTSGGVETQYF
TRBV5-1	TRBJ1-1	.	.	TGCGCCAGCAGCAAGCTGGGGAATGGGGGTCGGAACACTGAAGCTTTCTTT	CASSKLGNGGRNTEAFF
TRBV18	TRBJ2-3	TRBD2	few	TGTGCCAGCTCATCCCTAGCGGGGGTATTCACAGATACGCAGTATTTT	CASSSLAGVFTDTQYF
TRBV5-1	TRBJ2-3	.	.	TGCGCCAGCAGCTTGGCGCGGGGGCGCGGAGATACGCAGTATTTT	CASSLARGRGDTQYF
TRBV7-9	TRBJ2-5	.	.	TGTGCCAGCAGCTTTGCGGGTCGGGAGACCCAGTACTTC	CASSFAGRETQYF
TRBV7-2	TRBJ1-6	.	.	TGTGCCAGCAGCCCGGGTGGAAGCTATAATTCACCCCTCCACTTT	CASSPGGSYNSPLHF
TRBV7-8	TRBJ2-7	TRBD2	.	TGTGCCAGCAGCTTAGCGCGGCTAGCGGGGGGCCGGACCTCCTACGAGCAGTACTTC	CASSLARLAGGRTSYEQYF
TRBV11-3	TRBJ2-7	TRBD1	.	TGTGCCAGCAGCCTGGCGGGACAGGGGATATACGAGCAGTACTTC	CASSLAGQGIYEQYF
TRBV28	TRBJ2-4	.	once	TGTGCCAGCAAGGCCGCCCCCCTCCGACAGAAACTAGCCAAAAACATTCAGTACTTC	CASKAAPLRQKLAKNIQYF
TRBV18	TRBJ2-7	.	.	TGTGCCAGCTCACCCGGGGGCATCCACGAGCAGTACTTC	CASSPGGIHEQYF
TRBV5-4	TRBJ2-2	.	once	TGTGCCAGCAGCTTGAGTGCAAGCAGCACCGGGGAGCTGTTTTTT	CASSLSASSTGELFF